This record concerns one TCR beta chain sequence. This clonotype turned up a few times. Its antigen has not been determined. Per-nucleotide qualities are absent, and no much larger clonotype sits a single base away. The data belong to a study of blood T cells in healthy people across ages (dated by TCRdb to the mid-2010s). Describing the broader study: Template switching captured roughly one uniquely barcoded TCR beta cDNA molecule per two T cells in model experiments. Using deep sequencing normalized with unique cDNA molecular identifiers, the study measured how TCR beta repertoire diversity changes with age. The donors were divided into four age groups: young (average approximately 15 years), middle-aged (about 39), aged (approximately 62) and long-lived (around 80). To avoid experimental bias, donors of different ages were randomly spread across the sequencing lanes. The study analyzed two additional independent replicas of 1 million unique cDNA reads from the same blood draw for two donors, one aged 18 to 30 and one aged 80 or older.

Beyond this particular receptor, the publication reports: Because donor CMV infection status was unknown, age-related changes in expanded clonotypes were potentially confounded. Observed TCR beta diversity per million T cells fell roughly linearly with age, and a significant reduction was already apparent by age roughly 40. Conclusive comparison of naive and antigen-experienced compartments was prevented by the profiling of bulk unsorted PBMCs. A strong correlation was found between observed TCR beta diversity and the percentage of naive T cells measured by flow cytometry. Compared with the aged group, more naive CD4+ T cells, fewer expanded clones and increased TCR diversity were shown by the long-lived group, suggesting age selection. Total diversity estimates from one million sequenced T cells were considered lower bounds and underestimates.

The protocol used for the library was 5' RACE. The sequencing machine was an Illumina HiSeq 2500. A second PCR of 7 to 11 cycles was performed with a sample-barcoded 5' primer and a J-beta primer mix. Each TCR beta cDNA molecule received a unique molecular identifier from a template-switch 5' adaptor carrying 12 random nucleotides. Each sample yielded at least 2.5 million CDR3-containing paired-end reads. First-strand cDNA synthesis was performed from all RNA using the Mint cDNA synthesis kit, with priming by a TRBC-specific oligonucleotide. All cDNA was treated with uracil-DNA glycosylase and then went through a first 18-cycle PCR with the universal primers M1SS and BC2_uni_R. Per the authors' processing: For normalization, 1 million high-quality reads were randomly selected from each sample, with every read carrying a distinct molecular identifier. Instead of being binned into consensus sequences, reads that shared molecular identifiers were thrown out. MiTCR, with a Q25 quality threshold and the strictest error-elimination algorithm, was used for CDR3 identification, clonotype clustering and error correction. A nonparametric unseen species model with Euler transformation was used to estimate a lower bound on total TCR beta diversity. TCRdb applied fastp at Q25 and MiXCR to the public reads, then kept only in-frame beta chains. Rows with one shared CDR3 protein collapse into an entry with the most common genes and DNA. TCRdb, not the authors, supplied the V and J calls. This sample holds roughly 640,000 distinct CDR3 sequences; approximately 30% were observed only once. The ten largest clones add up to approximately 14% of the sample.

Systemically healthy Caucasian individuals from Russia, about 38 in total and aged roughly 6 to 100 years, were included as donors. Each donor gave about 11 milliliters of peripheral blood, drawn into EDTA-treated Vacutainer tubes. Ficoll-Paque density-gradient centrifugation was used to isolate PBMCs, with at least 7 million obtained per sample. Trizol reagent was used to extract total RNA from PBMCs, with at least 6 micrograms per sample. For every donor, flow cytometry on a PBMC aliquot measured the percentage of naive CD45RAhigh/CD27high T cells. The CDR3 numbers 16 residues from cysteine through phenylalanine. Just CDR3 DNA is preserved here, 48 bases in frame from base 1. Looking up the germline V gene yields CDR1 SGHTA and CDR2 FQGTGA. V lost 1 base and J lost 7 bases, and the count of bases not matched to a germline gene is 9.

Recombination connected TRBV7-3 to TRBJ2-1, with 8 bases in between that match TRBD1. Material: blood. The TCR originated in a woman older than 75 in good health. In nucleotide form, the sequence is TGTGCCAGCAGCTTAAATCGCGTCAGGGGGCGTAATGAGCAGTTCTTC. The resulting protein is CASSLNRVRGRNEQFF.